Listed below are T cell receptor beta chains from one sample, sequenced in a study of T-cell memory formation after mild COVID-19. TCRdb passed the 5' RACE reads through MiXCR, listing each CDR3 protein once. Counted here are under 300,000 distinct CDR3 sequences, roughly 15% occurring once; the ten biggest clones make up approximately 3.5%. The sample comprised PBMCs or a T cell subset sorted from them (not recorded which). The receptors were sampled from a man in his late teens or twenties who had mild COVID-19 (a few samples of this study predate the infection). Cell type and time point are not known. Each CDR3 is given with its conserved first and last residue. D genes are given only for firm matches. Size is stated for part of the rows, as once, few or many counts, or as a class when the clone is expanded.

TGCGCCAGCAGCCAAGAGGTTGCATCGCAGTATTTT | CASSQEVASQYF | TRBV4-1 | NA | TRBJ2-3 | NA
TGCAGTGCCGTAAGAGTTTCACGGGGCACTGAAGCTTTCTTT | CSAVRVSRGTEAFF | TRBV20-1 | NA | TRBJ1-1 | few
TGCAGCGTTGCCGGGACTAGGGCCTACAATGAGCAGTTCTTC | CSVAGTRAYNEQFF | TRBV29-1 | TRBD2 | TRBJ2-1 | many
TGTGCCAGCACTTTCCATAGGGGGGGCGAGTATGGCTACACCTTC | CASTFHRGGEYGYTF | TRBV6-5 | NA | TRBJ1-2 | NA
TGTGCCAGCAGCTTAGACCCCAATGAGCAGTTCTTC | CASSLDPNEQFF | TRBV7-2 | NA | TRBJ2-1 | many
TGCGCCAGCAGCTTCGCCGGGACACTCCAAGAGACCCAGTACTTC | CASSFAGTLQETQYF | TRBV5-1 | NA | TRBJ2-5 | NA
TGTGCCAGCAGTTTGGGGGGACCCTTTAACTATGGCTACACCTTC | CASSLGGPFNYGYTF | TRBV27 | NA | TRBJ1-2 | NA
TGTGCCAGCAACAGAGAGTTCGGGACAGCTCAAGAGACCCAGTACTTC | CASNREFGTAQETQYF | TRBV5-6 | TRBD1 | TRBJ2-5 | few
TGTGCCAGCAGCTTTTCAGCGGGAATTGAGCGTCGGGATACGCAGTATTTT | CASSFSAGIERRDTQYF | TRBV7-2 | TRBD2 | TRBJ2-3 | many
TGCGCCAGCAGCCTTCGGACAGGTAGCAATCAGCCCCAGCATTTT | CASSLRTGSNQPQHF | TRBV5-1 | TRBD1 | TRBJ1-5 | few
TGTGCCAGCTCACCCGGGCAATACTCCCCATCGACCATAGGGACCCAGTACTTC | CASSPGQYSPSTIGTQYF | TRBV18 | NA | TRBJ2-5 | few
TGTGCCAGCAGCTTAGCGTCCGGGACCGGGGGCAATCAGCCCCAGCATTTT | CASSLASGTGGNQPQHF | TRBV7-8 | NA | TRBJ1-5 | few
TGCGCCAGCAGCGGAAACCCCGCCAATGAGCAGTTCTTC | CASSGNPANEQFF | TRBV5-1 | NA | TRBJ2-1 | NA
TGTGCCTGGAGTACGGATCCCGGGGGCCAGTTCTTC | CAWSTDPGGQFF | TRBV30 | NA | TRBJ2-1 | NA
TGTGCCACCAGCAGAGAAGGCGGCTCTAGCGGGGACCGCACAGATACGCAGTATTTT | CATSREGGSSGDRTDTQYF | TRBV15 | TRBD2 | TRBJ2-3 | few
TGCGCCAGCAGCCAAGATTTCGGCGGGAGAGCCGGGGAGCTGTTTTTT | CASSQDFGGRAGELFF | TRBV4-1 | TRBD2 | TRBJ2-2 | NA
TGCGCCAGCAGCCCACAGGGCCTGGGACAATCACCCCTCCACTTT | CASSPQGLGQSPLHF | TRBV5-1 | NA | TRBJ1-6 | many
TGTGCCAGCAGCAACCCAGTTAAAGAGACCCAGTACTTC | CASSNPVKETQYF | TRBV7-2 | NA | TRBJ2-5 | many
TGTGCCAGCAGCCCGACCGCTACAGGGGATACTGAGCAGTTCTTC | CASSPTATGDTEQFF | TRBV7-2 | TRBD1 | TRBJ2-1 | NA
TGTGCCAGCAGCAGGGGACTAGCGGGGCTAAACACCGGGGAGCTGTTTTTT | CASSRGLAGLNTGELFF | TRBV7-6 | TRBD2 | TRBJ2-2 | NA
TGCGCCAGCAGCCAGGGGACTCACAGGGGTTTGGAGGGCAATCAGCCCCAGCATTTT | CASSQGTHRGLEGNQPQHF | TRBV4-1 | TRBD1 | TRBJ1-5 | NA
TGCGCCAGCACCCGACAGGGAGGGGTTCAGAACACTGAAGCTTTCTTT | CASTRQGGVQNTEAFF | TRBV5-1 | TRBD1 | TRBJ1-1 | NA
TGTGCCAGCAGCTTAGGGCAAATCACTGAAGCTTTCTTT | CASSLGQITEAFF | TRBV7-2 | NA | TRBJ1-1 | NA
TGTGCCAGCAGTCCGCAGACAGACTTAGGCACTGAAGCTTTCTTT | CASSPQTDLGTEAFF | TRBV12-3/TRBV12-4 | NA | TRBJ1-1 | many
TGTGCCAGCTCACCCGGACAGTGGGGTTTCACCTTC | CASSPGQWGFTF | TRBV18 | NA | TRBJ1-2 | many
TGTGCCAGCAGCCCCCTCCGCGGGGGCAACCAAGAGACCCAGTACTTC | CASSPLRGGNQETQYF | TRBV7-7 | NA | TRBJ2-5 | few
TGTGCCAGCAGCATACAGAGGACCGGGGTTAATTCACCCCTCCACTTT | CASSIQRTGVNSPLHF | TRBV7-8 | NA | TRBJ1-6 | NA
TGCGCCAGCAGCTTGGCCGGCACACATGGCTACACCTTC | CASSLAGTHGYTF | TRBV5-1 | NA | TRBJ1-2 | few
TGTGCCAGCAGCCGACGCGCACAGGGACGAGGAGAGACCCAGTACTTC | CASSRRAQGRGETQYF | TRBV14 | NA | TRBJ2-5 | few
TGTGCCAGCGGTGACTACGAGCAGTACTTC | CASGDYEQYF | TRBV2 | NA | TRBJ2-7 | few
TGCAGTGCTAGTAGGGCCGGGAACACTGAAGCTTTCTTT | CSASRAGNTEAFF | TRBV20-1 | NA | TRBJ1-1 | NA
TGTGCCGGCAGTGATATGGCCGTTCGGGGCGGAGGCTACACCTTC | CAGSDMAVRGGGYTF | TRBV25-1 | NA | TRBJ1-2 | few
TGTGCCAGCTCACTCGACTGGGGGGCCAACGTCCTGACTTTC | CASSLDWGANVLTF | TRBV18 | NA | TRBJ2-6 | few
TGTGCCAGCAGCCACAGGGGATCCCCGGAGACCCAGTACTTC | CASSHRGSPETQYF | TRBV5-4 | TRBD1 | TRBJ2-5 | NA
TGTGCCAGCAGTCCGGACAGGTGGAATGAGCAGTTCTTC | CASSPDRWNEQFF | TRBV12-3/TRBV12-4 | TRBD1 | TRBJ2-1 | many
TGTGCCAGCAGCCAAGATGGCAGACCGTATGGCTACACCTTC | CASSQDGRPYGYTF | TRBV3-1 | NA | TRBJ1-2 | NA
TGTGCCACCAAGGGGGCAGTCACAGATACGCAGTATTTT | CATKGAVTDTQYF | TRBV24-1 | TRBD1 | TRBJ2-3 | few
TGTGCCAGCAGCCAAGAGTTACCGGGAGGCAGCACAGATACGCAGTATTTT | CASSQELPGGSTDTQYF | TRBV4-2 | TRBD2 | TRBJ2-3 | NA
TGTGCCAGCAGCAAAAAGAACACTGAAGCTTTCTTT | CASSKKNTEAFF | TRBV21-1 | NA | TRBJ1-1 | NA
TGCAGTGCTCCAAGACAGGGGGCGTGGGATGAAAAACTGTTTTTT | CSAPRQGAWDEKLFF | TRBV20-1 | TRBD1 | TRBJ1-4 | NA
TGTGCCAGCAGCCTGGGACCCCTGACTCGTGAGACCCAGTACTTC | CASSLGPLTRETQYF | TRBV5-5 | NA | TRBJ2-5 | few
TGTGCCAGCTCACCTGGTGGGACACCCTACAATGAGCAGTTCTTC | CASSPGGTPYNEQFF | TRBV18 | NA | TRBJ2-1 | few
TGTGCCAGCAGTTTCACGGATAGCAATCAGCCCCAGCATTTT | CASSFTDSNQPQHF | TRBV2 | NA | TRBJ1-5 | few
TGTGCCAGCAGCTTAGAGGTGGGCTTTCAGCCCCAGCATTTT | CASSLEVGFQPQHF | TRBV7-2 | NA | TRBJ1-5 | NA
TGTGCCAGCAGCTTTGAGACAGGGGGGAGTGTACCCCTCCACTTT | CASSFETGGSVPLHF | TRBV7-9 | TRBD1 | TRBJ1-6 | NA
TGTGCCAGTAGTATATGGGATCAGCCCCAGCATTTT | CASSIWDQPQHF | TRBV19 | NA | TRBJ1-5 | few
TGTGCCAGCAGCCGGGACAGATTTAATGAAAAACTGTTTTTT | CASSRDRFNEKLFF | TRBV6-6 | TRBD1 | TRBJ1-4 | NA
TGTGCCAGCAGCCCCCGGCGGGGGGGCGTAAATGAGCAGTTCTTC | CASSPRRGGVNEQFF | TRBV7-3 | TRBD2 | TRBJ2-1 | few
TGTGCCAGCAGACGACAGACTAACTCTGGAAACACCATATATTTT | CASRRQTNSGNTIYF | TRBV12-3/TRBV12-4 | NA | TRBJ1-3 | NA
TGCAGCGCCGGGACAGGGACTAATTCACCCCTCCACTTT | CSAGTGTNSPLHF | TRBV29-1 | TRBD1 | TRBJ1-6 | few
TGTGCCAGCGGGAACACTGAAGCTTTCTTT | CASGNTEAFF | TRBV6-5 | NA | TRBJ1-1 | many
TGCAGTGCTAGAGGAGGGACTGGGGCCAACGTCCTGACTTTC | CSARGGTGANVLTF | TRBV20-1 | NA | TRBJ2-6 | NA
TGTGCCAGCAGTGAAACGGGCGGGGGCACTGAAGCTTTCTTT | CASSETGGGTEAFF | TRBV2 | NA | TRBJ1-1 | few
TGTGCTAGTGGTTTGGTAAGGAGCGGGACTGAAGCTTTCTTT | CASGLVRSGTEAFF | TRBV12-5 | NA | TRBJ1-1 | few